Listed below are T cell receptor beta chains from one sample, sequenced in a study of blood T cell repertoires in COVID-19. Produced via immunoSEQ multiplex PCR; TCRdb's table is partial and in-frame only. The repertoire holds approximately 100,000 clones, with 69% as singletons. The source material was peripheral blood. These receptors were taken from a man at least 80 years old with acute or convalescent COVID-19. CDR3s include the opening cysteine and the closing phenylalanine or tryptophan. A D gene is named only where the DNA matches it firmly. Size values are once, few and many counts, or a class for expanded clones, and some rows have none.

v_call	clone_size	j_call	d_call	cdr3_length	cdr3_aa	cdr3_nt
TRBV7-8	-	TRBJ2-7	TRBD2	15	CASSFAGLADYEQYF	TGTGCCAGCAGCTTCGCGGGACTAGCGGACTACGAGCAGTACTTC
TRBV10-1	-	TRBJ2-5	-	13	CASSEPDWETQYF	TGCGCCAGCAGTGAGCCGGACTGGGAGACCCAGTACTTC
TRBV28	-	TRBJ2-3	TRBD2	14	CASPPSGSTDTQYF	TGTGCCAGCCCCCCTAGCGGGAGCACAGATACGCAGTATTTT
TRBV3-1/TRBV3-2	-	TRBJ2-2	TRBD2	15	CASSQTSGFTGELFF	TGTGCCAGCAGCCAGACTAGCGGGTTCACCGGGGAGCTGTTTTTT
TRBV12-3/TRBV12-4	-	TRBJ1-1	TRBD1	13	CASRQATGGRAFF	TGTGCCAGCAGGCAGGCCACAGGGGGACGAGCTTTCTTT
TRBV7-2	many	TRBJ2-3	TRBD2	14	CASSFSGVTDTQYF	TGTGCCAGCAGCTTTAGCGGGGTCACAGATACGCAGTATTTT
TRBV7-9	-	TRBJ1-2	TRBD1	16	CASSTGDRVISAGYTF	TGTGCCAGCAGTACCGGGGACAGGGTTATATCGGCTGGCTACACCTTC
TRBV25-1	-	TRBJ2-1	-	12	CASSEYNNEQFF	TGTGCCAGCAGTGAATATAACAATGAGCAGTTCTTC
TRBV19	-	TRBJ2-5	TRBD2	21	CASSGTSPEFRGLAFQETQYF	TGTGCCAGTAGTGGGACAAGTCCCGAATTCAGGGGACTAGCGTTTCAAGAGACCCAGTACTTC
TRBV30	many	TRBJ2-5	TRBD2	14	CAPSASGSRETQYF	TGTGCCCCCTCCGCTAGCGGGAGTAGGGAGACCCAGTACTTC
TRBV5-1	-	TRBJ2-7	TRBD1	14	CASSFGTGTGEQYF	TGCGCCAGCAGCTTCGGGACAGGGACCGGGGAGCAGTACTTC
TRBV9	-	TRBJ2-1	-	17	CASSAGQGGASYNEQFF	TGTGCCAGCAGCGCCGGCCAAGGGGGGGCTTCCTACAATGAGCAGTTCTTC
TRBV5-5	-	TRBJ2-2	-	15	CASSPRTVSTGELFF	TGTGCCAGCAGCCCCCGGACAGTGAGCACCGGGGAGCTGTTTTTT
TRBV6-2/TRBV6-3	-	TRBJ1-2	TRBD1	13	CASSPTGDYGYTF	TGTGCCAGCAGTCCGACAGGGGACTATGGCTACACCTTC
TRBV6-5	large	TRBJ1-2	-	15	CASTFGPGSAYGYTF	-
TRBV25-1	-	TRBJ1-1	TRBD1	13	CASRGTGPTEAFF	TGTGCCAGCAGGGGGACAGGGCCCACTGAAGCTTTCTTT
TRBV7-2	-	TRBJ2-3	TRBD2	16	CASSFITGGPTDTQYF	TGTGCCAGCAGCTTCATAACGGGAGGGCCGACAGATACGCAGTATTTT
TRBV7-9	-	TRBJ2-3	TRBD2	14	CASSLAGLADTQYF	TGTGCCAGCAGCTTAGCGGGACTAGCAGATACGCAGTATTTT
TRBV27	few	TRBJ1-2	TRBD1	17	CASSRDSISRNVYGYTF	TGTGCCAGCAGCCGGGACAGCATCTCTCGAAATGTCTATGGCTACACCTTC
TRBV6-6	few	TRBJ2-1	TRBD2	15	CASSYLVAGGNEQFF	TGTGCCAGCAGTTATTTGGTAGCGGGAGGCAATGAGCAGTTCTTC
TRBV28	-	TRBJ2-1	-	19	CASSPKLAGGAWLYNEQFF	TGTGCCAGCAGTCCCAAATTGGCGGGCGGGGCGTGGTTGTACAATGAGCAGTTCTTC
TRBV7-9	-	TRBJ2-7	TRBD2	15	CASSGKAGGTGEQYF	TGTGCCAGCAGCGGCAAAGCGGGAGGAACGGGCGAGCAGTACTTC
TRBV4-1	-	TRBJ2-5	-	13	CASSPTGMETQYF	TGCGCCAGCAGCCCGACAGGAATGGAGACCCAGTACTTC
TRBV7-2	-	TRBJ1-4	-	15	CASSLGGGGNEKLFF	TGTGCCAGCAGCTTAGGTGGAGGCGGTAATGAAAAACTGTTTTTT
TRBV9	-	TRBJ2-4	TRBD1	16	CASSVGPGQGGNIQYF	TGTGCCAGCAGCGTAGGCCCAGGACAGGGTGGGAACATTCAGTACTTC
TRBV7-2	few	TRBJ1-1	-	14	CASSLQGGDTEAFF	TGTGCCAGCAGCCTACAGGGTGGGGACACTGAAGCTTTCTTT
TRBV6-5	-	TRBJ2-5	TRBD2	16	CASSYGGLARQETQYF	TGTGCCAGCAGTTATGGGGGACTAGCGAGACAAGAGACCCAGTACTTC
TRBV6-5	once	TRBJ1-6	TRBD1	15	CASSRQGSYNSPLHF	TGTGCCAGCAGCAGACAGGGCTCCTATAATTCACCCCTCCACTTT
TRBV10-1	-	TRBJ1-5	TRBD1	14	CASRDRERNQPQHF	TGCGCCAGTCGCGACAGGGAGCGCAATCAGCCCCAGCATTTT
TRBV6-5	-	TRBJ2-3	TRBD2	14	CASSRTSGTDTQYF	TGTGCCAGCAGCCGGACTAGCGGCACAGATACGCAGTATTTT
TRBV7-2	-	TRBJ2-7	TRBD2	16	CASSLSSAGGGYEQYF	TGTGCCAGCAGCTTATCGAGTGCGGGAGGTGGCTACGAGCAGTACTTC
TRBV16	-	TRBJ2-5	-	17	CASSQSGGALPQETQYF	TGTGCCAGCAGCCAATCGGGGGGGGCGCTCCCCCAAGAGACCCAGTACTTC
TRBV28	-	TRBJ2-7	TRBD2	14	CASGSSGSLYEQYF	TGTGCCAGCGGAAGTAGCGGGAGCCTCTACGAGCAGTACTTC
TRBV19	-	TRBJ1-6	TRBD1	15	CASSFLGTAPSPLHF	TGTGCCAGTAGTTTCCTCGGGACAGCCCCTTCACCCCTCCACTTT
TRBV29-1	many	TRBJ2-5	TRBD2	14	CSARLAGGSRTQYF	TGCAGCGCCCGACTAGCGGGAGGGTCAAGGACCCAGTACTTC
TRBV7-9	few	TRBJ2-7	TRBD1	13	CASSADRVDEQYF	TGTGCCAGCAGCGCAGACAGGGTCGACGAGCAGTACTTC
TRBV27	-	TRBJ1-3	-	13	CASSARSGNTIYF	TGTGCCAGCAGTGCTCGGTCTGGAAACACCATATATTTT